Following are 12 T cell receptor beta chains from one sample sequenced in a study of T cells in localized non-small cell lung cancer. Libraries were prepared by immunoSEQ multiplex PCR; TCRdb keeps only in-frame clonotypes and omits some of them. The sample holds tens of thousands of clones, around 83% seen once. The sample here was peripheral blood, taken before any cancer treatment. The receptors were gathered from a woman aged 18 to 55 with stage III lung adenocarcinoma.

This sequence joins TRBV6-6 and TRBJ2-7; D not certain. The CDR3 length is 15 residues. Germline V gives CDR1 MNHNY, CDR2 SVGAGI (reference sequence). V shed 0 bases and J shed 7 bases, with 16 bases lying between them. CDR3 bases: TGTGCCAGCAGTTACTCGGTTAGTGGGCCAAGTGAGCAGTACTTC. This gives the protein CASSYSVSGPSEQYF.

This chain links TRBV7-7 with TRBJ2-5; D is perhaps TRBD1 (5 bases). V lost 5 bases and J 1 base, leaving 11 bases between the germline ends. This CDR3 has 14 residues. CDR1 is SSHAT and CDR2 is FNYEAQ in the germline V gene (reference sequence). The CDR3 DNA sequence: TGTGCCAGCAGCCCCGCAGGGCCCCAAGAGACCCAGTACTTC. The encoded protein is CASSPAGPQETQYF.

The gene calls are TRBV7-9 and TRBJ2-2; TRBD1 aligns across 7 bases. Looked up from germline, CDR1 is SEHNR and CDR2 is FQNEAQ (reference sequence). The CDR3 extends over 17 amino acids. Trimming took 5 bases from V and 1 from J; bases not matched to a gene: 10. CDR3 residues: CASSQVGGAKNTGELFF. The CDR3, as DNA: TGTGCCAGCAGCCAAGTAGGGGGCGCGAAGAACACCGGGGAGCTGTTTTTT.

CDR3 in amino acids: CRAAGNTIYF. In DNA, the CDR3 is TGCAGAGCGGCCGGAAACACCATATATTTT. The chain couples TRBV20-1 to TRBJ1-3, with D hard to call. The germline gives CDR1 DFQATT, CDR2 SNEGSKA (reference sequence). The CDR3 has 10 residues.

This chain joins TRBV15 and TRBJ2-1; D might be TRBD2 (6 bases). Per germline, CDR1 LNHNV and CDR2 YYDKDF (reference sequence). Trimming cost V 5 bases and J 7 bases, with 6 bases left between them. The CDR3 is 11 residues long. The CDR3 DNA reads TGTGCCACCAGCCGGGGGAATGAGCAGTTCTTC. Protein: CATSRGNEQFF. Together with reference TRBV15 and TRBJ2-1, the CDR3 gives the full variable domain: DAMVIQNPRYQVTQFGKPVTLSCSQTLNHNVMYWYQQKSSQAPKLLFHYYDKDFNNEADTPDNFQSRRPNTSFCFLDIRSPGLGDTAMYLCATSRGNEQFFGPGTRLTVL.

The chain recombines TRBV5-6 with TRBJ2-5, with 10 positions matching TRBD1. J lost 0 bases, V lost 2 bases, and 4 bases had no gene match. The V gene's germline CDR1 is SGHDT and CDR2 YYEEEE. The CDR3 is 16 residues long. The CDR3 loop reads CASSFGTGVNQETQYF. Here the CDR3 DNA reads TGTGCCAGCAGCTTCGGGACAGGGGTGAACCAAGAGACCCAGTACTTC.

This rearrangement joins TRBV9 to TRBJ2-5; tentatively, D is TRBD1 or TRBD2 (5 bases each). The CDR3 has 15 amino acids. V was cut by 0 bases and J by 2 bases, with 11 bases left in between. Germline V gene sequence: CDR1 SGDLS, CDR2 YYNGEE. CDR3 amino acids: CASSVARGYQETQYF. In DNA form, the CDR3 reads TGTGCCAGCAGCGTAGCCCGGGGCTATCAAGAGACCCAGTACTTC. Supplemented by reference TRBV9 and TRBJ2-5, the full variable domain reads DSGVTQTPKHLITATGQRVTLRCSPRSGDLSVYWYQQSLDQGLQFLIQYYNGEERAKGNILERFSAQQFPDLHSELNLSSLELGDSALYFCASSVARGYQETQYFGPGTRLLVL.

The chain is built from TRBV7-9 and TRBJ2-3; TRBD1 might be the D (6 bases). Trimming shortened V by 5 bases and J by 0 bases, and 18 bases separated the two germline ends. This CDR3 has 17 amino acids. Per germline, CDR1 SEHNR and CDR2 FQNEAQ (reference sequence). The CDR3 spells CASSSTSRGRSTDTQYF. The CDR3 bases are TGTGCCAGCAGCAGCACCTCGAGGGGGAGAAGCACAGATACGCAGTATTTT.

The chain joins TRBV6-6 to TRBJ1-1; D not resolved. V gave up 0 bases and J gave up 10 bases, with 9 bases separating them. Germline CDR1 reads MNHNY; CDR2 reads SVGAGI (reference sequence). This CDR3 is 12 amino acids long. Written as DNA, the CDR3 is TGTGCCAGCAGTTACTCAGGGAGAGGAGCTTTCTTT. Its protein is CASSYSGRGAFF.

V usage is TRBV29-1 and J usage is TRBJ1-2; D possibly corresponds to TRBD1 (6 bases). Germline V lookup: CDR1 SQVTM, CDR2 ANQGSEA. V shed 6 bases and J shed 2 bases, with 19 bases lying between them. The CDR3 sequence is 15 residues long. The CDR3, as DNA: TGCAGCGTCGCGGGACAACTGGCTTCAAACTATGGCTACACCTTC. It translates to CSVAGQLASNYGYTF.

As regards this clone: Other DNA sequences in the sample encode the same CDR3. V and J are TRBV9 and TRBJ2-3, with D perhaps given as TRBD1 or TRBD2 (5 bases each). The ends were cut back, 0 bases at V and 3 bases at J, with 5 bases in the middle. Germline assignment: CDR1 SGDLS and CDR2 YYNGEE. This CDR3 is built from 13 residues. The CDR3 DNA reads as TGTGCCAGCAGCGTAGGGGGGACAGATACGCAGTATTTT. The encoded protein is CASSVGGTDTQYF.

This chain connects TRBV19 to TRBJ2-1; TRBD2 agrees at 13 bases. This CDR3 has 14 residues. Trimming took 9 bases from V and 10 from J; bases not matched to a gene: 9. From germline, CDR1 is LNHDA and CDR2 SQIVND (reference sequence). The CDR3 is CASRLAGGSGEQFF. The CDR3 DNA sequence: TGTGCCAGCCGACTAGCGGGGGGTTCTGGGGAGCAGTTCTTC.